The source of this T cell receptor (beta chain) is a study of regulatory T cells in long-lasting Graves disease. From germline, CDR1 is LNHNV and CDR2 YYDKDF (reference sequence). This CDR3 is 14 amino acids long. The ends were cut back, 0 bases at V and 5 bases at J, with 7 bases in the middle. Arm-PCR with iRepertoire HTBI primers amplified the CDR3 regions for these TCR beta libraries. TCRdb processed the multiplex PCR reads anew with MiXCR; each CDR3 protein has one entry. Among about 530,000 distinct CDR3 sequences, 15% to 20% were seen once, and the ten largest hold approximately 25%. Sample time point: newly diagnosed GD, antithyroid drugs for less than 3 months. Extracted PBMC RNA gave rise to the TCR library. The source of the patients was an endocrinology department in Xi'an, China. The data were also submitted as part of a second study, on T cells in Graves' hyperthyroidism and ophthalmopathy. That report adds: Most expanded thyroid clonotypes above 0.001 recurred in blood. It was a median 6.5 months before onset that the model predicted ophthalmopathy.

The input for sequencing was peripheral blood mononuclear cells (PBMCs), taken at new diagnosis, from a patient treated with antithyroid drugs. This rearrangement joins TRBV15 to TRBJ2-2; D unclear. The clonotype was recovered from a middle-aged woman with Graves disease. The CDR3 spells CATSRDRRTGELFF. CDR3 coding DNA: TGTGCCACCAGCAGAGATCGACGGACCGGGGAGCTGTTTTTT.